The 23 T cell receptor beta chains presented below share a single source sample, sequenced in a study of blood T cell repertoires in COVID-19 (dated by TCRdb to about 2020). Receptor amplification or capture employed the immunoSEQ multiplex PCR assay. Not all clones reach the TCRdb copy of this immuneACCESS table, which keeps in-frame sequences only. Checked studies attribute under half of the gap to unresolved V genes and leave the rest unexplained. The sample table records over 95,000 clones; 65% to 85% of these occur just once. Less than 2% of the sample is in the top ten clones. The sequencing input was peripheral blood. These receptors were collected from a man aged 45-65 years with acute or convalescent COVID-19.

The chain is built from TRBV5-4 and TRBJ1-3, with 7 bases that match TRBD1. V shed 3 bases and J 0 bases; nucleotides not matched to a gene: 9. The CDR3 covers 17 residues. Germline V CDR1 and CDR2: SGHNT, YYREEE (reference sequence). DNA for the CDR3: TGTGCCAGCAGCTCGAAAGGACAGGAAAGCTCTGGAAACACCATATATTTT. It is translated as CASSSKGQESSGNTIYF.

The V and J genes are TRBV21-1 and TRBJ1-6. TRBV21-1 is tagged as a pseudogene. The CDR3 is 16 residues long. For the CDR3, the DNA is TGTGCCAGCAGCAAAGATGCGGGGCGCCGCAATTCACCCCTCCACTTT. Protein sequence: CASSKDAGRRNSPLHF.

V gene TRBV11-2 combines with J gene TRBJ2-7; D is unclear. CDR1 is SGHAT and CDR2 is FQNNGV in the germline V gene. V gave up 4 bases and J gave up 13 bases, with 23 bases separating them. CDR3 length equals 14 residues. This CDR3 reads CASSSIHLQRTRYF. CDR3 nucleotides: TGTGCCAGCAGCTCCATTCATCTGCAGCGAACACGATACTTC.

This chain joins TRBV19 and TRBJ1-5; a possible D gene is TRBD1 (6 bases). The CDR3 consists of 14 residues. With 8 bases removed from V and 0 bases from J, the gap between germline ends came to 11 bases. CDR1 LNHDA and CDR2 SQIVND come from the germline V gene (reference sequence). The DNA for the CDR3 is TGTGCCAGTGGAGCAGGGGTTAGCAATCAGCCCCAGCATTTT. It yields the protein CASGAGVSNQPQHF.

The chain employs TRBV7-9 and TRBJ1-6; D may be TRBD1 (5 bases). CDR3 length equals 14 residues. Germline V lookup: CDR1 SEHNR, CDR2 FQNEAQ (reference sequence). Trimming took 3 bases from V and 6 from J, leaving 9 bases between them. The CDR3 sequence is CASSFDSFNSPLHF. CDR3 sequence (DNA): TGTGCCAGCAGCTTCGACAGTTTTAATTCACCCCTCCACTTT.

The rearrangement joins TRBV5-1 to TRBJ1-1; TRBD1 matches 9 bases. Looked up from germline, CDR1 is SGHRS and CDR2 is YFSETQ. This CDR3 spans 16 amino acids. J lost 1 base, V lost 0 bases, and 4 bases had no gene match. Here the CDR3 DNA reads TGCGCCAGCAGCTTGGTTTGGGGACAGGGGAACACTGAAGCTTTCTTT. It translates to CASSLVWGQGNTEAFF.

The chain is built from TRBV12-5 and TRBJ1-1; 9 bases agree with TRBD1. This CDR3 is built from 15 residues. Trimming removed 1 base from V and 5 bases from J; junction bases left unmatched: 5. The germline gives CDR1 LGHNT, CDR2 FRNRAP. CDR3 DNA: TGTGCTAGTGGTTTGGCGGGGACAGGGAGGACTGAAGCTTTCTTT. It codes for CASGLAGTGRTEAFF.

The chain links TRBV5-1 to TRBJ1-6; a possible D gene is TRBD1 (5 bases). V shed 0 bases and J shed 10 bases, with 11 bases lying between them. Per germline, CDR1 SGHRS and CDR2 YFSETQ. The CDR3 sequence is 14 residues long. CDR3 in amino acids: CASSLEGAASPLHF. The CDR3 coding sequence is TGCGCCAGCAGCTTGGAAGGGGCCGCCTCACCCCTCCACTTT. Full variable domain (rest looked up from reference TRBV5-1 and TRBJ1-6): KAGVTQTPRYLIKTRGQQVTLSCSPISGHRSVSWYQQTPGQGLQFLFEYFSETQRNKGNFPGRFSGRQFSNSRSEMNVSTLELGDSALYLCASSLEGAASPLHFGNGTRLTVT.

CDR3 in DNA: TGTGCCACCAGTGACCCCCGTACAGGGCGTCAGACCGGGGAGCTGTTTTTT. Translating it yields CATSDPRTGRQTGELFF. The chain combines TRBV24-1 with TRBJ2-2; TRBD1 might be the D (6 bases). This CDR3 is 17 amino acids long. Germline V gene data show CDR1 as KGHDR and CDR2 as SFDVKD. Trimming left V 4 bases short and J 5 bases short, with 19 bases between.

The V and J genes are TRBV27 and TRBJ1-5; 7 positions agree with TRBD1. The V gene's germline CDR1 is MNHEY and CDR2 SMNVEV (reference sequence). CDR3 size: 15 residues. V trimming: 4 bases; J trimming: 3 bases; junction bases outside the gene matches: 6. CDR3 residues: CASSSLDRDNQPQHF. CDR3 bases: TGTGCCAGCAGTTCCTTAGACAGGGACAATCAGCCCCAGCATTTT.

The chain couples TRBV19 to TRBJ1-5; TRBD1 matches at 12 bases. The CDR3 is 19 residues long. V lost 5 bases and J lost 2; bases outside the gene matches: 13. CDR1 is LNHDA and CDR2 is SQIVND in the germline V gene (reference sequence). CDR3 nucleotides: TGTGCCAGTAGTCCGGGACAGGGGGCTTTCTTGCGGCGCAATCAGCCCCAGCATTTT. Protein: CASSPGQGAFLRRNQPQHF.

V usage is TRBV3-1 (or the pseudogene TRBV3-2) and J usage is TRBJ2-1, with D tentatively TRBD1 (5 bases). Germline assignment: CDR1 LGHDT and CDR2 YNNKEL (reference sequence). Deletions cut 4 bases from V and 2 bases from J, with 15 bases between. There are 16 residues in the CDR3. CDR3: CASSLDVGLTYNEQFF. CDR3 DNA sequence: TGTGCCAGCAGCCTCGATGTGGGGCTTACCTACAATGAGCAGTTCTTC.

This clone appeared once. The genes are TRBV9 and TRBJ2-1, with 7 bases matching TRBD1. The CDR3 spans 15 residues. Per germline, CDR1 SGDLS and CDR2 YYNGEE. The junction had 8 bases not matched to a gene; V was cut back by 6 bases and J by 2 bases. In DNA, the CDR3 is TGTGCCAGCACCCCTCGGGACAGTCCCTACAATGAGCAGTTCTTC. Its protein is CASTPRDSPYNEQFF.

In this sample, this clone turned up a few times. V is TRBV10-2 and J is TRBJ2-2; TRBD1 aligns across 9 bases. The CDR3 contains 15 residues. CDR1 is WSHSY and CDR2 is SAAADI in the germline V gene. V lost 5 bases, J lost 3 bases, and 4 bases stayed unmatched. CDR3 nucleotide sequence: TGCGCCAGCAGTAGGGACAGGGAGGACACCGGGGAGCTGTTTTTT. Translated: CASSRDREDTGELFF.

The DNA for the CDR3 is TGTGCCAGCCTAGGGGGACAGACCTACGAGCAGTACTTC. It codes for CASLGGQTYEQYF. The chain is built from TRBV18 and TRBJ2-7, with 7 bases identical to TRBD1. The CDR3 has 13 residues. Per the germline V gene, CDR1 is KGHSH and CDR2 is LQKENI. The V and J ends lost 8 bases and 2 bases, in that order; junction bases with no gene match: 6.

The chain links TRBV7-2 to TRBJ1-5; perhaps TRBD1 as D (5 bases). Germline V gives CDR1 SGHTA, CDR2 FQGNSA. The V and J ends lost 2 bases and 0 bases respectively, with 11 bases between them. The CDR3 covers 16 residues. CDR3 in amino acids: CASSLWGPNSNQPQHF. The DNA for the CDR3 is TGTGCCAGCAGCTTATGGGGCCCAAATAGCAATCAGCCCCAGCATTTT.

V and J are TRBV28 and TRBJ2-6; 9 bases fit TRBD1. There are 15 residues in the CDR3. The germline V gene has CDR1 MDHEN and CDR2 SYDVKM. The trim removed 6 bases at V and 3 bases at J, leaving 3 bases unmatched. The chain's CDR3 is CASSRTGVGANVLTF. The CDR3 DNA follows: TGTGCCAGCAGCCGGACAGGGGTTGGGGCCAACGTCCTGACTTTC.

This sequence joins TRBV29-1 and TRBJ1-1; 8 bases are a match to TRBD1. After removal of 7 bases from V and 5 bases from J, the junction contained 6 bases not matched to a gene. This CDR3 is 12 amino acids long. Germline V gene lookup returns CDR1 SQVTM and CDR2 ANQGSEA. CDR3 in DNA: TGCAGCGCTGACAGGGGTCAAACTGAAGCTTTCTTT. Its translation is CSADRGQTEAFF.

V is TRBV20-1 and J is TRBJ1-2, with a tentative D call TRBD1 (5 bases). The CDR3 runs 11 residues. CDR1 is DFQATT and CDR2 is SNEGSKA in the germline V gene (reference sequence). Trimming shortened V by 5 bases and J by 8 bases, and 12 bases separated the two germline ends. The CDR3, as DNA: TGCAGTGCTCCCCAGGGCCCCGGCTACACCTTC. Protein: CSAPQGPGYTF.

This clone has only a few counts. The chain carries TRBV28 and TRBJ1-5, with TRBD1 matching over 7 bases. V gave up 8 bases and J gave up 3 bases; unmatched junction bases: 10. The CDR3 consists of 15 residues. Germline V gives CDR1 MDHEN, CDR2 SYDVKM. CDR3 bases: TGTGCCAGCCAGTCCGACAGGGAGGACAATCAGCCCCAGCATTTT. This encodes CASQSDREDNQPQHF.

CDR3 amino acids: CASSSGQGKGYGYTF. Written as DNA, the CDR3 is TGCGCCAGCAGCTCAGGACAGGGGAAAGGCTATGGCTACACCTTC. The chain combines TRBV5-1 with TRBJ1-2; 9 nucleotides agree with TRBD1. Trimming cost V 3 bases and J 4 bases; bases outside gene matches: 7. The CDR3 consists of 15 residues. Germline-derived CDR1 and CDR2 are SGHRS and YFSETQ.

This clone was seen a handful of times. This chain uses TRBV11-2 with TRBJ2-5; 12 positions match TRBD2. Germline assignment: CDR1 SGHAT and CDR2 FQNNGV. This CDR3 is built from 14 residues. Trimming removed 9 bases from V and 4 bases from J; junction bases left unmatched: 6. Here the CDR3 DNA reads TGTGCCAGTGGTTCTAGCGGGGGGGGAGAGACCCAGTACTTC. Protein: CASGSSGGGETQYF.

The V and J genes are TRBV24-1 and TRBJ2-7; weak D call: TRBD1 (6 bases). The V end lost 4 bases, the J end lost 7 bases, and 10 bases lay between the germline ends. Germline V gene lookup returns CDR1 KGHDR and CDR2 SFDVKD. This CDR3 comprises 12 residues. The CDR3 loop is CATSDQGTEQYF. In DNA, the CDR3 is TGTGCCACCAGTGACCAAGGGACAGAGCAGTACTTC.